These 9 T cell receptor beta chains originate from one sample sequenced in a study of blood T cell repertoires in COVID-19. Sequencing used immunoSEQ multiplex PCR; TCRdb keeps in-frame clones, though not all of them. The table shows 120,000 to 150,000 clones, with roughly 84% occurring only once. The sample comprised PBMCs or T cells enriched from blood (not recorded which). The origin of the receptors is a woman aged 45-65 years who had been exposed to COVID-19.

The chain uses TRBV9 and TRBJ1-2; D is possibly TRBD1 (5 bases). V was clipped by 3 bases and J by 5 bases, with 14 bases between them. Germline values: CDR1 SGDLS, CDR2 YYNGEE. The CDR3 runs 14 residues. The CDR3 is CASSAPRVGYGYTF. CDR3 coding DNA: TGTGCCAGCAGCGCCCCCAGGGTAGGTTATGGCTACACCTTC.

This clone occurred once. The CDR3 is CASSIVNTRTEAFF. The CDR3 nucleotides read TGTGCCAGTAGTATTGTTAACACGAGGACTGAAGCTTTCTTT. This chain links TRBV19 with TRBJ1-1, with no clear D. The V and J ends lost 3 bases and 5 bases respectively, with 13 bases between them. The CDR3 sequence is 14 residues long. CDR1 is LNHDA, CDR2 SQIVND, per germline (reference sequence).

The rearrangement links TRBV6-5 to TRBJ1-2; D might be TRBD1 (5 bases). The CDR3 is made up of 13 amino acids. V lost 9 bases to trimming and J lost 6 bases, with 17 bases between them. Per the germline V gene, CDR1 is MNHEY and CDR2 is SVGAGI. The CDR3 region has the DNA TGTGCCAGTGCCCGGAGGGGAACGAATGGCTACACCTTC. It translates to CASARRGTNGYTF.

CDR3 sequence (DNA): TGTGCCAGCAGTTACAATCCGACAGGGCAACCGAGCTCCTACAATGAGCAGTTCTTC. Protein product: CASSYNPTGQPSSYNEQFF. V and J are TRBV6-2 or TRBV6-3 and TRBJ2-1; TRBD1 matches at 7 bases. J was trimmed by 0 bases and V by 2 bases; bases with no gene match: 13. This CDR3 comprises 19 residues. CDR1 is MNHEY and CDR2 is SVGEGT in the germline V gene.

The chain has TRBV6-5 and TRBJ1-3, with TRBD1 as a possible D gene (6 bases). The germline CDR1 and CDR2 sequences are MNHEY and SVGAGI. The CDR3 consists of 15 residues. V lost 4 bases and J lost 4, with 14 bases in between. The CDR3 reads CASSSLQGSGNTIYF. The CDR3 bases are TGTGCCAGCAGTTCGCTACAGGGTTCAGGAAACACCATATATTTT.

The CDR3 spells CASSSATGGGVLNTEAFF. The CDR3 DNA reads as TGTGCCAGCAGTTCCGCGACGGGGGGGGGCGTTCTGAACACTGAAGCTTTCTTT. This chain uses TRBV27 with TRBJ1-1; D perhaps matches TRBD1 (6 bases). This CDR3 spans 18 amino acids. CDR1 and CDR2 from the germline V gene are MNHEY and SMNVEV (reference sequence). Trimming removed 4 bases at V and 0 bases at J, with 21 bases between.

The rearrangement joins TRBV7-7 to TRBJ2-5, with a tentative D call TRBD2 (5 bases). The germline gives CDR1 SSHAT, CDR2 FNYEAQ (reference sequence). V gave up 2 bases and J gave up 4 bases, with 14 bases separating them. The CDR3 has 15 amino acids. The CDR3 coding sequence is TGTGCCAGCAGCTTATCGCCTTTTGGGAGAGAGACCCAGTACTTC. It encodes CASSLSPFGRETQYF. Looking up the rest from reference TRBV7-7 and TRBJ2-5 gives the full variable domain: GAGVSQSPRYKVTKRGQDVTLRCDPISSHATLYWYQQALGQGPEFLTYFNYEAQPDKSGLPSDRFSAERPEGSISTLTIQRTEQRDSAMYRCASSLSPFGRETQYFGPGTRLLVL.

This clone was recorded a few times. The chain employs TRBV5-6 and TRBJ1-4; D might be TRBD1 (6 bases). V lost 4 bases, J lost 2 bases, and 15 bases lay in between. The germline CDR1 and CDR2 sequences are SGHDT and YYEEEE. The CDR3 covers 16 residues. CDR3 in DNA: TGTGCCAGCAGCCCCAGGGGTAGTCGGACTAATGAAAAACTGTTTTTT. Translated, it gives CASSPRGSRTNEKLFF.

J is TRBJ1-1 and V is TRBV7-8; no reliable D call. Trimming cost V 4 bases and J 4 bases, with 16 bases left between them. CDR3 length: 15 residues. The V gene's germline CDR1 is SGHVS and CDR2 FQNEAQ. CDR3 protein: CASSWARGRGTEAFF. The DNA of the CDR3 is TGTGCCAGCAGCTGGGCCCGGGGTCGCGGCACTGAAGCTTTCTTT.